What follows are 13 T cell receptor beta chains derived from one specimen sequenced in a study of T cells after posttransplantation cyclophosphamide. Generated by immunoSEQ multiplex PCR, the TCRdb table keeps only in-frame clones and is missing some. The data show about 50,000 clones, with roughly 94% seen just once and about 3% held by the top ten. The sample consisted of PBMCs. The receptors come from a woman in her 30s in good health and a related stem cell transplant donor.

The CDR3 sequence: CAWSVTHNYEQYF. CDR3 DNA: TGTGCCTGGAGTGTAACGCACAACTACGAGCAGTACTTC. The genes are TRBV30 and TRBJ2-7; D is uncertain. This CDR3 is 13 amino acids long. CDR1 is GTSNPN and CDR2 is SVGIG in the germline V gene (reference sequence). V was trimmed by 0 bases and J by 3 bases, leaving 9 bases between them. Filled out from reference TRBV30 and TRBJ2-7, the complete variable domain reads SQTIHQWPATLVQPVGSPLSLECTVEGTSNPNLYWYRQAAGRGLQLLFYSVGIGQISSEVPQNLSASRPQDRQFILSSKKLLLSDSGFYLCAWSVTHNYEQYFGPGTRLTVT.

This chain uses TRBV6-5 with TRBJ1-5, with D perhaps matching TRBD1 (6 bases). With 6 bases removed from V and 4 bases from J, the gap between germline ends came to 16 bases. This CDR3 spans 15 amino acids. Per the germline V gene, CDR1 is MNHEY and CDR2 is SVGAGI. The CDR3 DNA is TGTGCCAGCAGCCGCACAGGGCGGCGAAATCAGCCCCAGCATTTT. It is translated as CASSRTGRRNQPQHF.

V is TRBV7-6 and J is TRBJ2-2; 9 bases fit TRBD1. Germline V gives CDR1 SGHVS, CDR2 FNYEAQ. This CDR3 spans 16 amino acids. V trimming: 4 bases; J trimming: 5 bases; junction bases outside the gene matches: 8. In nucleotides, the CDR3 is TGTGCCAGCAGCTCTGGACAGGGGCAGGGAACCGGGGAGCTGTTTTTT. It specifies CASSSGQGQGTGELFF.

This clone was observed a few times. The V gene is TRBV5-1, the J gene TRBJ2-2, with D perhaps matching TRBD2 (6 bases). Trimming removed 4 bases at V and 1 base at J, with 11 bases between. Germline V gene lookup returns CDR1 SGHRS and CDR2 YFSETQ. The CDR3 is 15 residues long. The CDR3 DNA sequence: TGCGCCAGCAGCGCGGGACGGCTGAACACCGGGGAGCTGTTTTTT. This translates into CASSAGRLNTGELFF.

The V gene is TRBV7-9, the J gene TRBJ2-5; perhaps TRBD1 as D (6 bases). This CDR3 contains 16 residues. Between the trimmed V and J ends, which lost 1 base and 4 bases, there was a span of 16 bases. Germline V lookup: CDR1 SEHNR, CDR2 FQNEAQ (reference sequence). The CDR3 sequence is CASSLGFQGRRETQYF. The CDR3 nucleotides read TGTGCCAGCAGCTTAGGGTTCCAGGGGCGCAGAGAGACCCAGTACTTC.

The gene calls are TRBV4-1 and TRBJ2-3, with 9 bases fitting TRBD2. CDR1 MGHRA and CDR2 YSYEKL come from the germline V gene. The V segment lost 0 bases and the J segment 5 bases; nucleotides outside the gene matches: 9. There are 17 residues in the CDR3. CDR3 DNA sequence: TGCGCCAGCAGCCAAGAAGAGGCGGGGGGGCGGGTAGATACGCAGTATTTT. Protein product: CASSQEEAGGRVDTQYF.

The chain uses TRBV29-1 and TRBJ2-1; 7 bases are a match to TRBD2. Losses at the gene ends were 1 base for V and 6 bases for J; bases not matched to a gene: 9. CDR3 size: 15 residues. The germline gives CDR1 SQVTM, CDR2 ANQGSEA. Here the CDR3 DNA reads TGCAGCGTTGAAGCAGGAAGGGGCGGGAGCAATGAGCAGTTCTTC. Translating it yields CSVEAGRGGSNEQFF.

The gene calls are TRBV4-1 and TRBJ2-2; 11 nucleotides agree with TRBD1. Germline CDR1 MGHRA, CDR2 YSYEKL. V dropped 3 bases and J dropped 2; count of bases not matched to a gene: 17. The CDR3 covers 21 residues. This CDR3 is CASSQTPGTGGVQLNTGELFF. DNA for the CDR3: TGCGCCAGCAGCCAGACACCCGGGACAGGGGGGGTTCAACTAAACACCGGGGAGCTGTTTTTT.

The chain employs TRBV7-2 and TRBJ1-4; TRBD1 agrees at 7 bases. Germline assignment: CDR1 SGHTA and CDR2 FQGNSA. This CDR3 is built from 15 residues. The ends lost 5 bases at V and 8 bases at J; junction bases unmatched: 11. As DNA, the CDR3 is TGTGCCAGCAGCCGGGACAGTCTCTTGAACGAAAAACTGTTTTTT. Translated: CASSRDSLLNEKLFF.

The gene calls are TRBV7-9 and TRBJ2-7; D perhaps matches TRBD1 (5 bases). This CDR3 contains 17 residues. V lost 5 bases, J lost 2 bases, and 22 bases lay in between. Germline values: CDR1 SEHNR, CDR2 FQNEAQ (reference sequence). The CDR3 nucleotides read TGTGCCAGCAGCCGTCCAAGCAGGGATGGAGACCCCTACGAGCAGTACTTC. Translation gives CASSRPSRDGDPYEQYF.

CDR3 loop: CAWTPDRGHTEAFF. DNA for the CDR3: TGTGCCTGGACCCCGGACAGGGGGCACACTGAAGCTTTCTTT. This chain uses TRBV30 with TRBJ1-1, with 11 bases aligning to TRBD1. Germline values: CDR1 GTSNPN, CDR2 SVGIG (reference sequence). Losses at the gene ends were 4 bases for V and 3 bases for J; bases not matched to a gene: 4. This CDR3 spans 14 amino acids.

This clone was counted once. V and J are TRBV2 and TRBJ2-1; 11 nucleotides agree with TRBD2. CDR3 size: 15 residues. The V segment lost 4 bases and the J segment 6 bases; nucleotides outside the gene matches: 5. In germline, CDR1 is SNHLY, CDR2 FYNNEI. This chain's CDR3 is CASSVTSGVTNEQFF. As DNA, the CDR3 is TGTGCCAGCAGTGTGACTAGCGGGGTAACCAATGAGCAGTTCTTC.

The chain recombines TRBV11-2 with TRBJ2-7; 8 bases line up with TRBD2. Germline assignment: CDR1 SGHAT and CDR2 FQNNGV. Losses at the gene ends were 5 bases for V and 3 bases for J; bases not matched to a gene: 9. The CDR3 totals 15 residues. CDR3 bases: TGTGCCAGCAGCCCAGAGAGCGGGGGAGTCTACGAGCAGTACTTC. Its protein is CASSPESGGVYEQYF.